This T cell receptor (beta chain) came from a study of shared clonotypes between healthy human individuals (dated by TCRdb to 2020 to 2022). Study-level background: Three men and a couple of women, aged 18 to 49 years, made up the cohort. Per donor, three plates each were used for CD4 naive and CD4 memory, two for CD8 naive, and one for CD8 memory. To estimate repertoire size and how much clonotype sharing occurs between individuals, the study deeply sequenced the blood TCR repertoires of about five healthy adults. To increase sequencing depth and limit assay-specific biases, different laboratories used diverse techniques to prepare libraries and sequence TCR repertoires. Between about 0.94 and 8.9 billion PBMCs per donor were obtained by leukapheresis.

The donors were healthy, HIV-negative adults who had no recently reported acute infections or vaccinations. Only Caucasian adults living in Nashville, Tennessee, USA were represented among the donors. CD4+ T cells were enriched through magnetic negative selection, after which naive cells were positively selected on CD45RA and the remaining negative fraction served as the memory subset. Blood was collected by leukapheresis, and PBMCs were isolated by Ficoll-Histopaque density gradient centrifugation and then cryopreserved in liquid nitrogen vapor phase. Analytical flow cytometry was used to check the purity and quantity of every magnetically sorted T cell population. Each sorted fraction had its genomic DNA isolated and then quantified by UV absorbance on a Nanodrop 2000c. What the research found in general, with its limitations: The genetic and exposure-history diversity represented was limited by the small number of donors. Approximately 5% of naive CD4, roughly 3.5% of naive CD8, about 2.5% of memory CD4, and 0.4% of memory CD8 clonotypes were shared across several donors. Incomplete sequencing was indicated by rarefaction of sorted-subset datasets, despite the large sequencing depth. Estimated clonotype richness was generally larger for naive than for memory subsets. Sampling was restricted to blood, and TCR repertoires in tissues likely differ from the TCR repertoires found in blood. Pairwise subsampling indicated that sequencing depth was expected to affect the degree of clonotype sharing among donors. Clonotypes shared by all four sorted-subset donors showed higher generation probabilities than non-shared clonotypes.

Here V drops 0 bases and J drops 5 bases, and the junction holds 6 bases not matched to any gene. Reading from cysteine to phenylalanine, the CDR3 counts 15 amino acids. Only CDR3 DNA is held: 45 bases, read in frame from base 1. As encoded in the germline V gene, CDR1 is MNHNS while CDR2 is SASEGT. TCR CDR3 regions were amplified from genomic DNA by multiplex PCR using the deep immunoSEQ assay. Extracted genomic DNA from each cell subset was spread evenly across all wells of several immunoSEQ 96-well plates, with each plate serving as a replicate. For sorted subsets, roughly 0.2 ug genomic DNA, equal to about 30,000 T cell genomes, was loaded into each replicate PCR. The purified libraries were quantified using a Qubit 3.0 fluorometer, sized with a Bioanalyzer 2100, and then quantified again using the KAPA Library Quantification kit. A separate single-read 150-cycle Illumina NextSeq 550 flow cell was used to sequence each immunoSEQ 96-well plate. The published analysis was carried out like this. Because only junctional sequences without quality scores were contained in the immunoSEQ output, filtering matching that applied to full-length reads could not be performed. To assign V/J genes and CDR3, sequences were annotated using PyIR, a Python wrapper for IgBLAST v1.9, with IMGT germline references. Reads with weak V/J assignments (E-value above 1e-6), missing CDR3, stop codons, out-of-frame junctions, or ambiguous translated residues were removed. A V3J clonotype was defined by an identical inferred V gene, J gene, and CDR3 amino acid sequence. The percentage overlap between two repertoires was calculated by dividing the number of shared unique clonotypes by the size of the smaller repertoire. Repertoire richness was assessed with RTK rarefaction, the Chao1 estimator, and Recon v2.1 estimates of unobserved clonotypes. For all TCRbeta clonotypes obtained by the gDNA method from a few donors, generation probabilities were computed with OLGA. Sourced from immuneACCESS, this table was stored by TCRdb with only in-frame sequences that have V and J called. A share of the clones is absent; for the studies checked, an unresolved V gene accounts for under half, and the remainder has no known explanation. The V and J calls and the clone size are those of that table, but D and trimming were determined from the DNA. The sample table records about 2.4 million clones; approximately 93% of these occur just once. The top ten clones comprise 0.36% of the sample.

As regards this clone: The target of this receptor is not known. No quality values exist for individual bases; no much larger clone is one base distant.

The clonotype originates from a young man in good health. Some clones in this sample may be carry-over from other donors' samples. The rearranged segments are TRBV6-1 and TRBJ2-7, with 8 bases in between that match TRBD2. The specimen sequenced was naive CD4+ T cells from PBMCs. The cell subset or site tag for this specimen amounts to: CD45RA+ positively selected. The CDR3 corresponds to CASSEARTSTHEQYF. The DNA sequence reads TGTGCCAGCAGTGAAGCGCGGACTAGCACCCACGAGCAGTACTTC.